The rows below give T cell receptor beta chains drawn from one sample of a study of control samples from healthy donors and cancer patients. TCRdb's table, derived via immunoSEQ multiplex PCR, lists solely in-frame clones and lacks some. The sample has 70,000 to 75,000 clones; about 90% are singletons. The sample was blood. The receptor set was obtained from a woman aged 50 to 60 in good health. Both conserved end residues are part of each CDR3. The D gene is left open where the match is weak. Clone size is shown for a subset of rows, as once, few, many or a class of expanded clone.

d_gene	v_gene	abundance	j_gene	CDR3nt	CDR3aa
-	TRBV29-1	-	TRBJ1-2	TGCAGCGTTGACGAACCCGGGGGACATGGCTACACCTTC	CSVDEPGGHGYTF
-	TRBV7-8	-	TRBJ2-7	TGTGCCAGCAGCTGGGAATATAGCTCCTACGAGCAGTACTTC	CASSWEYSSYEQYF
-	TRBV11-2	-	TRBJ1-3	TGTGCCAGCAGCCCCATAGGGTCTGCGGGAAACACCATATATTTT	CASSPIGSAGNTIYF
-	TRBV28	-	TRBJ1-2	TGTGCCATCCGTCGCCAGGGAGGTTATGGCTACACCTTC	CAIRRQGGYGYTF
TRBD1	TRBV29-1	few	TRBJ2-2	TGCAGCGTTGTCGACAGGGCGGCTGGGGAGCTGTTTTTT	CSVVDRAAGELFF
TRBD1	TRBV6-4	-	TRBJ1-2	TGTGCCAGCAGTGAAAGACAGGGGAACTATGGCTACACCTTC	CASSERQGNYGYTF
TRBD2	TRBV19	few	TRBJ2-1	TGTGCCAGTACCGTCGGGACTAGTCTATACAATGAGCAGTTCTTC	CASTVGTSLYNEQFF
TRBD1	TRBV9	-	TRBJ2-1	TGTGCCAGCAGCGACAGGGGGTTCGGTGGTGAGCAGTTCTTC	CASSDRGFGGEQFF
-	TRBV7-6	-	TRBJ1-1	TGTGCCAGCAGCCCCCCCGGCAACACTGAAGCTTTCTTT	CASSPPGNTEAFF
TRBD2	TRBV4-2	once	TRBJ2-3	TGTGCCAGCAGCCAGGACGGGACTAGCGGGACCACAGATACGCAGTATTTT	CASSQDGTSGTTDTQYF
TRBD1	TRBV5-1	-	TRBJ2-1	TGCGCCAGCATGGATGACAGGGGATCTGTTGAGCAGTTCTTC	CASMDDRGSVEQFF
-	TRBV7-8	-	TRBJ2-5	TGTGCCAGCAGCTCCCGTGTGGGAGTGATGACCCAGTACTTC	CASSSRVGVMTQYF
-	TRBV2	-	TRBJ2-2	TGTGTCAGCCTCATCTCAGGACGGGGCACCGGGGAGCTGTTTTTT	CVSLISGRGTGELFF
-	TRBV12-3/TRBV12-4	-	TRBJ1-1	TGTGCCAGCAGGGAGAACACTGAAGCTTTCTTT	CASRENTEAFF
-	TRBV6-4	-	TRBJ2-2	TGTGCCAGCAGTGCCGGCCTCACCGGGGAGCTGTTTTTT	CASSAGLTGELFF
-	TRBV11-2	few	TRBJ2-7	TGTGCCAGCAGCTTAGAGCCAGATTACGAGCAGTACTTC	CASSLEPDYEQYF
-	TRBV7-8	-	TRBJ1-2	TGTGCCAGCAGCTCCAGGACAAACTATGGCTACACCTTC	CASSSRTNYGYTF
TRBD1	TRBV15	-	TRBJ2-5	TGTGCCACCTCAAAAGGGACAGGAGAAATGGAGACCCAGTACTTC	CATSKGTGEMETQYF
-	TRBV29-1	-	TRBJ2-7	TGCAGCGTTTCATGGGGGAGCTCCTACGAGCAGTACTTC	CSVSWGSSYEQYF
-	TRBV28	-	TRBJ2-1	TGTGCCAGCAGTGATAGAGGGGGAAATGAGCAGTTCTTC	CASSDRGGNEQFF
-	TRBV7-2	once	TRBJ1-2	TGTGCCAGCAGCCCACAGGGAACAGTTGGCTACACCTTC	CASSPQGTVGYTF
TRBD1	TRBV12-3/TRBV12-4	-	TRBJ1-2	TGTGCCAGCAGTCCGGACAGGGGGTATGGCTACACCTTC	CASSPDRGYGYTF
TRBD2	TRBV10-3	-	TRBJ2-1	TGTGCCATCAGCCCCCGGGCGGGAGGGCTGATGGAAGAGCAGTTCTTC	CAISPRAGGLMEEQFF
-	TRBV2	-	TRBJ2-1	TGTGCCAGCAGAGCGTGGGTCGATGAGCAGTTCTTC	CASRAWVDEQFF
-	TRBV11-2	-	TRBJ2-5	TGTGCCAGCAGCTCCTATCGCACGGGAAAGACCCAGTACTTC	CASSSYRTGKTQYF
TRBD2	TRBV7-9	few	TRBJ2-7	TGTGCCAGCAGCTTTAGCGGGGGGTGGGTCTACGAGCAGTACTTC	CASSFSGGWVYEQYF
-	TRBV28	-	TRBJ1-5	TGTGCCAGCAGTTTAGGTAAGGGGAGAGCGCCCCAGCATTTT	CASSLGKGRAPQHF
-	TRBV27	-	TRBJ2-3	TGTGCCAGCAGTTTAAGGGTTTTCACAGATACGCAGTATTTT	CASSLRVFTDTQYF
TRBD1	TRBV2	-	TRBJ2-7	TGTGCCAGCAGTTTAAAGACAGGGGAAGAGCAGTACTTC	CASSLKTGEEQYF